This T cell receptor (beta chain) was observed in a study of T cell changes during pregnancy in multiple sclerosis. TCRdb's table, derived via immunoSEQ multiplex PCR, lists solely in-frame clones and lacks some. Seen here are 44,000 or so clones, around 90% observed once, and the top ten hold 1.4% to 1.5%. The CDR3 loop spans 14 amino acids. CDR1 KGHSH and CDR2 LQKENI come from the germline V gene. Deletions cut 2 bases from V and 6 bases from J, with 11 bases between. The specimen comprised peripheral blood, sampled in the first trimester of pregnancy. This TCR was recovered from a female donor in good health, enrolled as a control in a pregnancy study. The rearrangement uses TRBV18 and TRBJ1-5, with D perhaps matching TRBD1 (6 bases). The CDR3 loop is CASSPSTGGQPQHF. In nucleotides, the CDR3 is TGTGCCAGCTCACCATCGACAGGAGGTCAGCCCCAGCATTTT.